This entry concerns a single TCR beta chain. This entry belongs to a study of shared T cell receptors in the human thymus. Data came from immunoSEQ multiplex PCR; TCRdb stores just in-frame clones and leaves some out. The table records almost 550,000 clones, around 78% of them present only once. The CDR3 has 11 residues. Germline lookup yields CDR1 DFQATT and CDR2 SNEGSKA (reference sequence). These sequences were also reported in another study, on human thymus T cells. Turning to that study: Resections removed during corrective heart surgery provided the thymus tissue used. Thymic and blood repertoires seemed to show skewed V and J gene use.

The TCR was taken from a boy under three years old with a congenital heart defect. Sequencing was performed on thymocytes. This chain uses TRBV20-1 with TRBJ2-5; 7 nucleotides match TRBD1. CDR3 DNA: TGCACCGACAGGGCACAAGAGACCCAGTACTTC. It is translated as CTDRAQETQYF.